A selection of T cell receptor beta chains follows, all from one sample in a study of CD8 T cells in ankylosing spondylitis. From the 5' RACE reads, TCRdb called clonotypes with MiXCR, one entry per CDR3 protein. The profile shows a few hundred thousand distinct CDR3 sequences, 20% of them singletons. Source material: blood, either unsorted or a sorted T cell fraction (not recorded which). The receptors shown here come from a male donor with ankylosing spondylitis or in good health (not recorded which). CDR3s leave out the opening cysteine and the closing phenylalanine or tryptophan.

V	CDR3
TRBV29-1	SVPGLAGTDTQY
TRBV20-1	SASGLQGSYNEQF
TRBV12-5	ASGLHQAVFSSYNEQF
TRBV7-4	ASSLDKGRGNQPQH
TRBV9	ASSADTDTQY
TRBV20-1	SAGNGYQETQY
TRBV6-5	ASSYRRGLGEKLF
TRBV11-2	ASRPSRASTEAF
TRBV27	ASQKAGGSYEQF
TRBV3-1	ASSRDRAPDGLF
TRBV6-4	ASSDSRDTQY
TRBV20-1	SATRDSATNEKLF
TRBV20-1	SASRSHNTGELF
TRBV12-3/TRBV12-4	ASSLPGDFKNTIY
TRBV20-1	SARAQGGTEAF
TRBV29-1	SVPSGSFYNEQF
TRBV2	ASSTRGTNPYNEQF
TRBV10-3	AISTTGGRYGYT
TRBV4-2	ASSQDTVGGELF
TRBV3-1	ASSQDYGGVQETQY
TRBV18	ASSPRRDSNQPQH
TRBV4-1	ASSRAGGYTGELF
TRBV21-1	ASSKLQSSSTDTQY
TRBV6-1	ASSARSGPGNTIY
TRBV20-1	SARDQGTQPQH
TRBV5-1	ASSLALTSAYNEQF
TRBV5-1	ASSLAGVGNYGYT
TRBV20-1	SAREPPGNTIY
TRBV6-1	ASRSGGITGELF
TRBV30	AWSVSAGDTQY
TRBV12-3/TRBV12-4	ASSPDRLNTEAF
TRBV9	ASSTQAGDSPLH
TRBV6-1	ASSVTLASSYNEQF